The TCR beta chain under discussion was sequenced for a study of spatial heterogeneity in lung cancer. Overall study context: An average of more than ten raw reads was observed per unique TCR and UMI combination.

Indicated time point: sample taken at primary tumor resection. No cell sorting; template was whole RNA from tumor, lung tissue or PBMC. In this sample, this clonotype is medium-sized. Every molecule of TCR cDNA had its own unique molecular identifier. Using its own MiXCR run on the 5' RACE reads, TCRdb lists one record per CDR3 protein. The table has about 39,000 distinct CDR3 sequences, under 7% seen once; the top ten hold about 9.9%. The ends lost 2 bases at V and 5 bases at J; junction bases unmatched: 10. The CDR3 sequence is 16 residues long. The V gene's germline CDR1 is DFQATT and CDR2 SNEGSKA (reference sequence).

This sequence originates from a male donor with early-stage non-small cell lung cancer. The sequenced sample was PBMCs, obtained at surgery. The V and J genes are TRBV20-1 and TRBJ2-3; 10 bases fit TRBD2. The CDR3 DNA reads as TGCAGTGCTAGAATGGCCAGCGGGGGGGCCGTAGATACGCAGTATTTT. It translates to CSARMASGGAVDTQYF.